These T cell receptor beta chains were read from a single sample in a study of T cell changes during pregnancy in multiple sclerosis. Here immunoSEQ multiplex PCR was the method, and the copy in TCRdb shows in-frame clones only, minus some. The sample lists tens of thousands of clones, 90% to 95% occurring once. The sequenced sample was peripheral blood, obtained after pregnancy. These receptors all stem from a female donor in good health, enrolled as a control in a pregnancy study. Both conserved end residues are trimmed from each CDR3.

j_call: TRBJ2-7
v_call: TRBV6-6
cdr3_aa: ASSPSDYYEQY

j_call: TRBJ2-3
v_call: TRBV19
cdr3_aa: ASNRASGPATDTQY

j_call: TRBJ1-5
v_call: TRBV7-2
cdr3_aa: ASSLDWGGQPQH

j_call: TRBJ2-1
v_call: TRBV29-1
cdr3_aa: SVVGTSGGAPYNEQF

j_call: TRBJ2-7
v_call: TRBV5-1
cdr3_aa: ASSPGESGYEQY

j_call: TRBJ1-5
v_call: TRBV27
cdr3_aa: ASKLRGPGPQH

j_call: TRBJ1-4
v_call: TRBV27
cdr3_aa: ASSLRGLWDEKLF

j_call: TRBJ1-2
v_call: TRBV7-9
cdr3_aa: ASSLPKQGNYGYT

j_call: TRBJ1-3
v_call: TRBV7-2
cdr3_aa: ASSSGQGGNTIY

j_call: TRBJ1-1
v_call: TRBV7-9
cdr3_aa: ASTLDTEAF

j_call: TRBJ1-4
v_call: TRBV11-2
cdr3_aa: ASSLGGREEKLF

j_call: TRBJ2-1
v_call: TRBV7-8
cdr3_aa: ASSPSGAGYNEQF

j_call: TRBJ2-7
v_call: TRBV18
cdr3_aa: ASSLVGTISNGEQY

j_call: TRBJ2-1
v_call: TRBV5-1
cdr3_aa: ASRWGGEQF

j_call: TRBJ1-5
v_call: TRBV7-2
cdr3_aa: ASSSDRVQPQH

j_call: TRBJ1-2
v_call: TRBV28
cdr3_aa: ASSSPGRGRGYT

j_call: TRBJ2-5
v_call: TRBV18
cdr3_aa: ASSPQGVFGETQY

j_call: TRBJ1-2
v_call: TRBV7-2
cdr3_aa: ASSSPPVYGYT

j_call: TRBJ1-4
v_call: TRBV19
cdr3_aa: ASNRQGASNEKLF

j_call: TRBJ2-1
v_call: TRBV7-8
cdr3_aa: ASSPGDSNNEQF

j_call: TRBJ2-1
v_call: TRBV7-2
cdr3_aa: ASSSKGAGYNEQF

j_call: TRBJ1-2
v_call: TRBV7-3
cdr3_aa: ASSLLETGGYT

j_call: TRBJ1-2
v_call: TRBV28
cdr3_aa: ATLGAPSYGYT

j_call: TRBJ2-4
v_call: TRBV23-1
cdr3_aa: ASSHGLNHVAKNIQY

j_call: TRBJ1-1
v_call: TRBV27
cdr3_aa: ASSTQMRGTMNTEAF

j_call: TRBJ2-7
v_call: TRBV28
cdr3_aa: ASSFRGGREQY

j_call: TRBJ2-7
v_call: TRBV5-5
cdr3_aa: ASSLGKGSYEQY

j_call: TRBJ2-3
v_call: TRBV7-9
cdr3_aa: ASSGGDRGLDTQY

j_call: TRBJ2-1
v_call: TRBV7-7
cdr3_aa: ASSLAGARGNEQF

j_call: TRBJ1-5
v_call: TRBV6-5
cdr3_aa: ASSADRKTNQPQH

j_call: TRBJ1-2
v_call: TRBV28
cdr3_aa: ASALNGYT

j_call: TRBJ1-2
v_call: TRBV7-9
cdr3_aa: ASSFGDRNHGYT

j_call: TRBJ2-7
v_call: TRBV5-4
cdr3_aa: ASSSRQGPYEQY

j_call: TRBJ2-5
v_call: TRBV12-5
cdr3_aa: ASGPRDGLLETQY

j_call: TRBJ1-4
v_call: TRBV5-6
cdr3_aa: ASSLTLTGGSEKLF

j_call: TRBJ2-5
v_call: TRBV7-6
cdr3_aa: ASSAPGLAGEETQY

j_call: TRBJ1-2
v_call: TRBV7-9
cdr3_aa: ASSLGAGANYGYT

j_call: TRBJ1-2
v_call: TRBV25-1
cdr3_aa: ASNEGANYGYT

j_call: TRBJ1-1
v_call: TRBV7-9
cdr3_aa: ASSLLDKAF

j_call: TRBJ2-3
v_call: TRBV7-8
cdr3_aa: ASSFAASTDTQY

j_call: TRBJ2-7
v_call: TRBV6-5
cdr3_aa: ASSYRGSNYEQY

j_call: TRBJ1-4
v_call: TRBV7-9
cdr3_aa: ASSLAQGAGEKLF

j_call: TRBJ2-7
v_call: TRBV14
cdr3_aa: ASSQVGGKQY

j_call: TRBJ2-1
v_call: TRBV11-2
cdr3_aa: ASSLAYRYNEQF

j_call: TRBJ2-1
v_call: TRBV2
cdr3_aa: ASRQGGGEQF

j_call: TRBJ2-5
v_call: TRBV10-1
cdr3_aa: ASSERTRIFETQY

j_call: TRBJ1-6
v_call: TRBV28
cdr3_aa: ASEHRDGYNSPLH

j_call: TRBJ2-7
v_call: TRBV4-2
cdr3_aa: ASSQGRDRGGYEQY

j_call: TRBJ2-6
v_call: TRBV27
cdr3_aa: ASSTGGVGANVLT